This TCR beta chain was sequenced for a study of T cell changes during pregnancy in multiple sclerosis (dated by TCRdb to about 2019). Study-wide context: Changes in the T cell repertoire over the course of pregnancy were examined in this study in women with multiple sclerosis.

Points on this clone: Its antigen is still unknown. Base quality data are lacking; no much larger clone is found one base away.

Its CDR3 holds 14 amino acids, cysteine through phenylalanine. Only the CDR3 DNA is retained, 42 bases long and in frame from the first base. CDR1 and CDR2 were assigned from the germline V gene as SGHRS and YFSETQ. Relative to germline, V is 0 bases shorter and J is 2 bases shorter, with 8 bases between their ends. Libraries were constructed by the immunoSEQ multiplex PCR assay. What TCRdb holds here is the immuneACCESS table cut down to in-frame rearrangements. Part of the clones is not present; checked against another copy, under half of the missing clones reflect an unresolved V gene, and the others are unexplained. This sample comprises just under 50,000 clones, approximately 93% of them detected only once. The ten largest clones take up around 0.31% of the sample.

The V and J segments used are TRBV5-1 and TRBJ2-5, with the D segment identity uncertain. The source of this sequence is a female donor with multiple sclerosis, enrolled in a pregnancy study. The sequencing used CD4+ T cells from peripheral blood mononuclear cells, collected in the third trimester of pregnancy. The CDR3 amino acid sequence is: CASSLGDSQETQYF. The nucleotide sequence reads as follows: TGCGCCAGCAGCTTGGGTGACTCACAAGAGACCCAGTACTTC. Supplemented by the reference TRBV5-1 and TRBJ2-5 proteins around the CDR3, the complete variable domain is KAGVTQTPRYLIKTRGQQVTLSCSPISGHRSVSWYQQTPGQGLQFLFEYFSETQRNKGNFPGRFSGRQFSNSRSEMNVSTLELGDSALYLCASSLGDSQETQYFGPGTRLLVL.